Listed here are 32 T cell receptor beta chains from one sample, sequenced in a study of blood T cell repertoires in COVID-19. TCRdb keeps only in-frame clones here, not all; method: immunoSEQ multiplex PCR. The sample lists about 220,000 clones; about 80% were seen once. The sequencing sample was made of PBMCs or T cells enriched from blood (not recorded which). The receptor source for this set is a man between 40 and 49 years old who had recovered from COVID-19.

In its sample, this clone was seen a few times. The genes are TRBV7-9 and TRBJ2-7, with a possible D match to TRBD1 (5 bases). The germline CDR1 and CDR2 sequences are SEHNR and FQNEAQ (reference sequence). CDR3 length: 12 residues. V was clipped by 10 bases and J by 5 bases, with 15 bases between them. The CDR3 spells CATTSDKNEQYF. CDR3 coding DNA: TGTGCCACCACCTCGGACAAAAACGAGCAGTACTTC.

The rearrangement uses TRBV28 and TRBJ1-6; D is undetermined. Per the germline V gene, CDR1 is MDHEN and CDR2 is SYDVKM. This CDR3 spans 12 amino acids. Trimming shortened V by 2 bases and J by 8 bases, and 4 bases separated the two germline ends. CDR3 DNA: TGTGCCAGCAGTTTAGACTATTCACCCCTCCACTTT. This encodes CASSLDYSPLHF.

CDR3 protein: CAIRTSGGWYEQFF. CDR3 nucleotides: TGTGCCATCCGGACTAGCGGGGGGTGGTATGAGCAGTTCTTC. This chain joins TRBV10-3 and TRBJ2-1; 14 bases line up with TRBD2. Per the germline V gene, CDR1 is ENHRY and CDR2 is SYGVKD. This CDR3 contains 14 residues. V shed 8 bases, J shed 8 bases, and the junction held 5 bases outside the gene matches.

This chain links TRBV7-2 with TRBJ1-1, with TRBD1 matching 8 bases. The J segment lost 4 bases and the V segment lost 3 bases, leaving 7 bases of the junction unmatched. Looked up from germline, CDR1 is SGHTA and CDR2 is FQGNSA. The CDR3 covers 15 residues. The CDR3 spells CASSFTTGAPTEAFF. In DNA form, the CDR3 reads TGTGCCAGCAGCTTCACGACAGGGGCCCCCACTGAAGCTTTCTTT. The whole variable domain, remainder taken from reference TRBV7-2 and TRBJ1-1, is GAGVSQSPSNKVTEKGKDVELRCDPISGHTALYWYRQSLGQGLEFLIYFQGNSAPDKSGLPSDRFSAERTGGSVSTLTIQRTQQEDSAVYLCASSFTTGAPTEAFFGQGTRLTVV.

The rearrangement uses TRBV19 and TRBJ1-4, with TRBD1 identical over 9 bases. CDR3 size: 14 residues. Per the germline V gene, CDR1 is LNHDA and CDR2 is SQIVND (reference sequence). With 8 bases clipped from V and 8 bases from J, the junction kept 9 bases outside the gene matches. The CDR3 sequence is CASHRGQAGEKLFF. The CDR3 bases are TGTGCCAGTCACAGGGGGCAGGCGGGCGAAAAACTGTTTTTT. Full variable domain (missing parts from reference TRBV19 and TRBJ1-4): DGGITQSPKYLFRKEGQNVTLSCEQNLNHDAMYWYRQDPGQGLRLIYYSQIVNDFQKGDIAEGYSVSREKKESFPLTVTSAQKNPTAFYLCASHRGQAGEKLFFGSGTQLSVL.

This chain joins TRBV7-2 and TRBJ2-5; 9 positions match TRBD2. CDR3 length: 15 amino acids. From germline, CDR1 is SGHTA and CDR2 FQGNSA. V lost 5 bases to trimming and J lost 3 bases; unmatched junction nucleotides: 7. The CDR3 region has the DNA TGTGCCAGCAGCCCAAAGGCTAGCGGGGAAGAGACCCAGTACTTC. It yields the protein CASSPKASGEETQYF. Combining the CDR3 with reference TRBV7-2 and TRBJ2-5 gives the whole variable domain GAGVSQSPSNKVTEKGKDVELRCDPISGHTALYWYRQSLGQGLEFLIYFQGNSAPDKSGLPSDRFSAERTGGSVSTLTIQRTQQEDSAVYLCASSPKASGEETQYFGPGTRLLVL.

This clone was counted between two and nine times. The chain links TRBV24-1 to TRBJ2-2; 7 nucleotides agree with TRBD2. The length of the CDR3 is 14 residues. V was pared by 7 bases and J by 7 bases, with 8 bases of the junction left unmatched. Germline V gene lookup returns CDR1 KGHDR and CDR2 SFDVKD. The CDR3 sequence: CATRAAGAVGELFF. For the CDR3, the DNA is TGTGCCACCAGAGCGGCGGGAGCAGTCGGGGAGCTGTTTTTT.

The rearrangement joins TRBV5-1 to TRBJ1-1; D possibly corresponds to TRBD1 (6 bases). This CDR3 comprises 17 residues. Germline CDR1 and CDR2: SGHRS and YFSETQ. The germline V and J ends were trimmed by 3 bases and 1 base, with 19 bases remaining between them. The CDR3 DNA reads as TGCGCCAGCAGCTCAGATAACAGGGTCCTCACGAACACTGAAGCTTTCTTT. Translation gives CASSSDNRVLTNTEAFF.

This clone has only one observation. CDR3 region: CASISSTPVGYEQYF. CDR3 nucleotide sequence: TGTGCCAGCATTAGTAGCACCCCCGTCGGGTACGAGCAGTACTTC. This sequence joins TRBV6-5 and TRBJ2-7; no clear D gene. V lost 7 bases and J lost 4, with 20 bases in between. The CDR3 has 15 residues. Germline CDR1 is MNHEY and CDR2 is SVGAGI.

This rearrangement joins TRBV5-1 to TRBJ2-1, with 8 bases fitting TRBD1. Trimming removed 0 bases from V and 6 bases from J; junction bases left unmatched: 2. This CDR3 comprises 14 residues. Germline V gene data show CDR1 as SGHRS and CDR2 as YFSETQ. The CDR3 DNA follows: TGCGCCAGCAGCTTGGGGGGACAGGCCAATGAGCAGTTCTTC. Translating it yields CASSLGGQANEQFF.

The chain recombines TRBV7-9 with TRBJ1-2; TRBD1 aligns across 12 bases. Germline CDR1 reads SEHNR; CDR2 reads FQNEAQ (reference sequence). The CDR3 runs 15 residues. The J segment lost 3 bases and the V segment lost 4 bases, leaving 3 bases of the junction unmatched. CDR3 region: CASSSGTGGYYGYTF. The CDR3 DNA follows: TGTGCCAGCAGCTCGGGGACAGGGGGCTACTATGGCTACACCTTC.

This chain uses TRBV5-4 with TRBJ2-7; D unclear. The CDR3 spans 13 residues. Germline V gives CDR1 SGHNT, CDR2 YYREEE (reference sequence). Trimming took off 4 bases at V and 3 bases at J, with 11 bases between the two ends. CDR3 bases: TGTGCCAGCAGCCCAGGTCGGCTCTACGAGCAGTACTTC. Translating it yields CASSPGRLYEQYF.

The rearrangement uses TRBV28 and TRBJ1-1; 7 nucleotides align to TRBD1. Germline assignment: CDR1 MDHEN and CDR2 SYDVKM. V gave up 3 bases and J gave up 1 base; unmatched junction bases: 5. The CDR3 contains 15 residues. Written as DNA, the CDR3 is TGTGCCAGCAGTTTCGTAGAGGGGGCGAACACTGAAGCTTTCTTT. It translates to CASSFVEGANTEAFF.

In nucleotides, the CDR3 is TGCGCCAGCAGGAAGACAGGGGGTTCCGGAAACACCATATATTTT. Translated: CASRKTGGSGNTIYF. The V gene is TRBV5-1, the J gene TRBJ1-3; 9 positions agree with TRBD1. From germline, CDR1 is SGHRS and CDR2 YFSETQ. CDR3 size: 15 residues. J gave up 4 bases and V 5 bases, and 7 bases lay outside the gene matches.

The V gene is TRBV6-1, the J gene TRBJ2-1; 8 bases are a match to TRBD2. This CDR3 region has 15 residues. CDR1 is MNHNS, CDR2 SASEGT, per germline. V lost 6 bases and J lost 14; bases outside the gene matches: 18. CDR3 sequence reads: CASRLTPGERETEFF. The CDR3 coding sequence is TGTGCCAGCAGGTTAACTCCGGGGGAGCGGGAGACGGAGTTCTTC.

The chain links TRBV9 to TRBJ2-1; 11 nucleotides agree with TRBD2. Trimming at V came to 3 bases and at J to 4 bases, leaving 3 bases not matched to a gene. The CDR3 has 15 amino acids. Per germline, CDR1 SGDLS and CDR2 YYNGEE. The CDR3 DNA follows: TGTGCCAGCAGCGAACTAGCGGGAGTTTACAATGAGCAGTTCTTC. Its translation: CASSELAGVYNEQFF.

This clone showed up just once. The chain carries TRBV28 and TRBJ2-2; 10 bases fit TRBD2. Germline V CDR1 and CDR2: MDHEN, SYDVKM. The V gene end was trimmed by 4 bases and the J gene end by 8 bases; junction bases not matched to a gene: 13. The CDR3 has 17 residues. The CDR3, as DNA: TGTGCCAGCAGTTGGGCTTCGGGACTAGCGACGTGGGGGGAGCTGTTTTTT. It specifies CASSWASGLATWGELFF. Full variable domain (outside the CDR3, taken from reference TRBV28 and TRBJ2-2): DVKVTQSSRYLVKRTGEKVFLECVQDMDHENMFWYRQDPGLGLRLIYFSYDVKMKEKGDIPEGYSVSREKKERFSLILESASTNQTSMYLCASSWASGLATWGELFFGEGSRLTVL.

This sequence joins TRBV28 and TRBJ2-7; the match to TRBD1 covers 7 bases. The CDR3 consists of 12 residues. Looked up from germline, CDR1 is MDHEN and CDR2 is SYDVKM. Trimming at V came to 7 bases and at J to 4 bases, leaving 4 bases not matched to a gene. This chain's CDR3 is CASKGGRYEQYF. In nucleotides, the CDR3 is TGTGCCAGCAAAGGGGGCAGGTACGAGCAGTACTTC. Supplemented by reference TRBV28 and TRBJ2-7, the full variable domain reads DVKVTQSSRYLVKRTGEKVFLECVQDMDHENMFWYRQDPGLGLRLIYFSYDVKMKEKGDIPEGYSVSREKKERFSLILESASTNQTSMYLCASKGGRYEQYFGPGTRLTVT.

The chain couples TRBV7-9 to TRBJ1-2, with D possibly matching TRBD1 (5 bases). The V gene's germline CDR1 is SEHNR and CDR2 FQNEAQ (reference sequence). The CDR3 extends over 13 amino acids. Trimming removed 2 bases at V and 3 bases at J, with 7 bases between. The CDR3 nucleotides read TGTGCCAGCAGCTTATCAGGGTACTATGGCTACACCTTC. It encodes CASSLSGYYGYTF. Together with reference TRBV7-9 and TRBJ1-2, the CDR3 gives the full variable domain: DTGVSQNPRHKITKRGQNVTFRCDPISEHNRLYWYRQTLGQGPEFLTYFQNEAQLEKSRLLSDRFSAERPKGSFSTLEIQRTEQGDSAMYLCASSLSGYYGYTFGSGTRLTVV.

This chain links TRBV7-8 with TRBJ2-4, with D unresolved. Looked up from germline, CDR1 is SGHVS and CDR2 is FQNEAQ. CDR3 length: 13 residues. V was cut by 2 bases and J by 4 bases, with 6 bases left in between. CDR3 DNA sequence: TGTGCCAGCAGCTTAACGCGGAAAAACATTCAGTACTTC. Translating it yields CASSLTRKNIQYF.

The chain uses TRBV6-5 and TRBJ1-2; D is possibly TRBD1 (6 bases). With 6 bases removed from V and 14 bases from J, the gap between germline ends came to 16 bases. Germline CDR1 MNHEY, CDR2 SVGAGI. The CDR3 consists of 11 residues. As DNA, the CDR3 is TGTGCCAGCAGCCATACAGGGTTTAGAACCTTC. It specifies CASSHTGFRTF.

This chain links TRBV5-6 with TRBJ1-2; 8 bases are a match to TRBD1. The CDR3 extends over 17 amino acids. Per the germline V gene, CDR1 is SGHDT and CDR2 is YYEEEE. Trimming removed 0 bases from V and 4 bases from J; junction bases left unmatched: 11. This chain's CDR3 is CASSLGTGRPVGYGYTF. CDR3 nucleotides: TGTGCCAGCAGCTTGGGGACAGGGCGCCCCGTGGGCTATGGCTACACCTTC.

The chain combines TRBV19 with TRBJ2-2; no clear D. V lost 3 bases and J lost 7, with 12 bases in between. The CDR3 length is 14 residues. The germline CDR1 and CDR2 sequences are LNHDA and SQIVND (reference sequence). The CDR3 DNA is TGTGCCAGTAGTATGCTCATGTCCGGCGGGGAGCTGTTTTTT. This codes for CASSMLMSGGELFF.

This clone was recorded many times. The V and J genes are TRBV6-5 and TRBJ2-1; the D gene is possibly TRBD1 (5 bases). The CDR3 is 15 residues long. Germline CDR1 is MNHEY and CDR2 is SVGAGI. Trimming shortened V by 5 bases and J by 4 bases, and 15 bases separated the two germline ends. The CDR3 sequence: CASSPRDSLYNEQFF. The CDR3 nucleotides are TGTGCCAGCAGTCCACGAGACAGTTTATACAATGAGCAGTTCTTC.

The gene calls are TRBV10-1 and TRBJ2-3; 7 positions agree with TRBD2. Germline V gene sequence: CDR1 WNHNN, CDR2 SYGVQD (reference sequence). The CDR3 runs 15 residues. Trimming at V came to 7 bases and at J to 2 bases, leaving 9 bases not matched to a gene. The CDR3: CASTRLAGVTDTQYF. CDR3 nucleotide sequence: TGCGCCAGCACCAGACTAGCTGGTGTCACAGATACGCAGTATTTT.

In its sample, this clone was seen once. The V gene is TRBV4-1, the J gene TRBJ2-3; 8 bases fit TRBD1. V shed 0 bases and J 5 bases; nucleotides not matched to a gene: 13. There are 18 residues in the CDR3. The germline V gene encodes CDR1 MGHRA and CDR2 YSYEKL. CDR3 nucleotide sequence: TGCGCCAGCAGCCAAGACCCAGGGGGCCAGGGGATTGGAGATACGCAGTATTTT. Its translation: CASSQDPGGQGIGDTQYF.

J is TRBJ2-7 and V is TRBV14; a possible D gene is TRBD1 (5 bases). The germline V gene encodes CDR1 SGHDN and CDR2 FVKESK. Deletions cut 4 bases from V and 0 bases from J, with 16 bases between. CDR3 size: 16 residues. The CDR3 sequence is CASSPQGARYSYEQYF. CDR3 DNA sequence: TGTGCCAGCAGCCCCCAGGGTGCCAGGTACTCCTACGAGCAGTACTTC.

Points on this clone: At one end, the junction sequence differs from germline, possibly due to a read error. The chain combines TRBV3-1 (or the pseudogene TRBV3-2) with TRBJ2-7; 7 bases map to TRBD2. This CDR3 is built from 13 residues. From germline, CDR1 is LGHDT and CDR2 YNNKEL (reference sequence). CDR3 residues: CASSPIKGGGTHF. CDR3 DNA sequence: TGTGCCAGCAGCCCGATCAAGGGCGGGGGAACCCACTTC.

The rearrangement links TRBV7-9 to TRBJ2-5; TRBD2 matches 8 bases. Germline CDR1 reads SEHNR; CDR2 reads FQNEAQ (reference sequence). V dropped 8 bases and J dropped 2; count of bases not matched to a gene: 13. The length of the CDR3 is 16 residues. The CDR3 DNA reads TGTGCCAGCTCCCCCGGACTAGCAGAGATTCAAGAGACCCAGTACTTC. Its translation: CASSPGLAEIQETQYF.

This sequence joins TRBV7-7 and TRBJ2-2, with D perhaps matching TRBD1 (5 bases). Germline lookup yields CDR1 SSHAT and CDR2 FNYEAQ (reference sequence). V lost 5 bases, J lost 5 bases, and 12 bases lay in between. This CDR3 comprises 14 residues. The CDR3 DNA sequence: TGTGCCAGCAGCACAGGACCGATTACCGGGGAGCTGTTTTTT. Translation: CASSTGPITGELFF.

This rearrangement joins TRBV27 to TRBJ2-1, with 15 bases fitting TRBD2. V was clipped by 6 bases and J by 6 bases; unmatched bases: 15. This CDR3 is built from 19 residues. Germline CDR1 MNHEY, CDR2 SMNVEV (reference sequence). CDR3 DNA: TGTGCCAGCAGCGAAAGAGGACTAGCGGGAGGGCTTTCTCGCAATGAGCAGTTCTTC. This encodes CASSERGLAGGLSRNEQFF.

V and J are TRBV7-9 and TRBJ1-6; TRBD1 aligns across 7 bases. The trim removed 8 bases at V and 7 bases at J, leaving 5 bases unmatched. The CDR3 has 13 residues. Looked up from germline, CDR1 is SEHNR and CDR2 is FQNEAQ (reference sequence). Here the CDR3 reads CASAGTENSPLHF. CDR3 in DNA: TGTGCCAGCGCCGGGACAGAGAATTCACCCCTCCACTTT.